Described below is a single T cell receptor beta chain sequence and its context. This sample stems from a study of blood T cell repertoires in COVID-19. Study overall: Spain, Italy and the United States supplied samples that represented acute and convalescent COVID-19. Sample material is recorded as cDNA or gDNA derived from T cells, B-cell-depleted T cells, or PBMCs.

In the authors' methods: Amplification with reference gene primers provided the estimates of nucleated cell counts. Produced via immunoSEQ multiplex PCR; TCRdb's table is partial and in-frame only. V and J calls and clone size are copied from that table; D and trimming were computed from the DNA. The table shows about 260,000 clones, with roughly 90% occurring only once. Trimming at V came to 0 bases and at J to 7 bases, leaving 4 bases not matched to a gene. Looked up from germline, CDR1 is SGHRS and CDR2 is YFSETQ. This CDR3 is built from 14 residues. The sequenced material came from peripheral blood. This sequence originates from a man in his sixties who had recovered from COVID-19. The J gene is TRBJ1-2, the V gene TRBV5-1; 9 bases agree with TRBD1. The CDR3 DNA follows: TGCGCCAGCAGCTTGGAACAGGGGGCGAGTGGCTACACCTTC. It yields the protein CASSLEQGASGYTF.